The next 15 T cell receptor beta chains were all read from a single sample in a study of T cells in Graves' hyperthyroidism and ophthalmopathy. RNA transcripts gave rise to amplified TCR beta CDR3 regions. TCR CDR3 underwent first-round RT-PCR with the HTBI primer set. TCRdb independently ran MiXCR on the multiplex PCR reads; one entry per CDR3 protein. Here the sample spans a few hundred thousand distinct CDR3 sequences, approximately 13% being singletons. Sequences were obtained from blood. The receptor source for this set is a woman in her thirties or forties with Graves' ophthalmopathy.

The chain recombines TRBV30 with TRBJ2-3; 8 bases agree with TRBD2. CDR3 length: 16 amino acids. Germline values: CDR1 GTSNPN, CDR2 SVGIG (reference sequence). With V trimmed by 3 bases and J by 2 bases, 10 bases remained unmatched. The CDR3 loop reads CAWRAQLAASTDTQYF. The CDR3 coding sequence is TGTGCCTGGAGAGCCCAACTAGCGGCCTCCACAGATACGCAGTATTTT.

Details on this clonotype: Just one base apart from a much larger clone, this may be a read error. Since the CDR3 does not end with the conserved phenylalanine or tryptophan, this likely comes from a read error. DNA for the CDR3: TGTGCCAGCAGGAGCGGATCGTACAATGAGCAGTTCTCC. This codes for CASRSGSYNEQFS. V gene TRBV12-3 or TRBV12-4 combines with J gene TRBJ2-1, with D possibly TRBD2 on 5 matching bases. V was cut by 6 bases and J by 4 bases, with 10 bases left in between. This CDR3 has 13 amino acids.

The table lists this clonotype with many counts. The chain links TRBV20-1 to TRBJ2-7; tentatively, D is TRBD2 (5 bases). The CDR3 spans 14 residues. Germline V gives CDR1 DFQATT, CDR2 SNEGSKA (reference sequence). V lost 6 bases and J 6 bases, leaving 21 bases between the germline ends. CDR3 sequence (DNA): TGCAGTGCCCAAAGGCCGGGGATACCTGGCGAGCAGTACTTC. Protein product: CSAQRPGIPGEQYF.

This clonotype has ten or more counts. J is TRBJ1-4 and V is TRBV29-1; 7 bases agree with TRBD1. CDR1 is SQVTM, CDR2 ANQGSEA, per germline. J was trimmed by 7 bases and V by 4 bases; bases with no gene match: 6. The CDR3 loop spans 13 amino acids. The CDR3 sequence: CSVAHGTVEKLFF. CDR3 bases: TGCAGCGTTGCCCATGGGACAGTTGAAAAACTGTTTTTT.

The sample holds many counts of this clonotype. The chain employs TRBV7-9 and TRBJ2-5; a weak D match, TRBD2 (7 bases). Trimming removed 1 base from V and 5 bases from J, with 14 bases in between. The CDR3 sequence is 15 residues long. CDR1 and CDR2 from the germline V gene are SEHNR and FQNEAQ (reference sequence). CDR3 loop: CASSLDAGAVETQYF. The CDR3 coding sequence is TGTGCCAGCAGCTTAGATGCGGGGGCGGTTGAGACCCAGTACTTC.

The rearrangement uses TRBV6-1 and TRBJ2-7; 7 bases fit TRBD2. The CDR3 extends over 15 amino acids. Trimming at V came to 2 bases and at J to 0 bases, leaving 4 bases not matched to a gene. The V gene's germline CDR1 is MNHNS and CDR2 SASEGT. The chain's CDR3 is CASSERPGGSYEQYF. CDR3 in DNA: TGTGCCAGCAGTGAACGGCCGGGAGGCTCCTACGAGCAGTACTTC.

This clonotype was detected only a few times. The gene calls are TRBV6-1 and TRBJ2-3; no definite D call. V lost 6 bases and J lost 5, with 18 bases in between. The CDR3 is 15 residues long. Germline CDR1 and CDR2: MNHNS and SASEGT. CDR3 region: CASSPSTVLGDTQYF. CDR3 in DNA: TGTGCCAGCAGCCCCTCGACTGTGTTGGGAGATACGCAGTATTTT.

The chain combines TRBV3-1 with TRBJ2-4; D tentatively reads TRBD1 or TRBD2 (6 bases each). V was shortened by 5 bases and J by 0 bases, with 14 bases between the two germline ends. This CDR3 spans 16 amino acids. Germline V gene lookup returns CDR1 LGHDT and CDR2 YNNKEL (reference sequence). CDR3 protein: CASSNGGRLAKNIQYF. The DNA of the CDR3 is TGTGCCAGCAGCAACGGGGGCCGACTAGCCAAAAACATTCAGTACTTC.

This clonotype was recorded a few times. The chain uses TRBV19 and TRBJ2-7; no firm D call. This CDR3 contains 16 residues. V shed 2 bases and J shed 2 bases, with 16 bases lying between them. The germline V gene has CDR1 LNHDA and CDR2 SQIVND (reference sequence). CDR3 sequence: CASSISPDLTTYEQYF. CDR3 coding DNA: TGTGCCAGTAGTATATCACCGGACCTCACTACCTACGAGCAGTACTTC. Full variable domain (missing parts from reference TRBV19 and TRBJ2-7): DGGITQSPKYLFRKEGQNVTLSCEQNLNHDAMYWYRQDPGQGLRLIYYSQIVNDFQKGDIAEGYSVSREKKESFPLTVTSAQKNPTAFYLCASSISPDLTTYEQYFGPGTRLTVT.

This clonotype was detected ten times or more. The V call is TRBV7-9, the J call TRBJ2-5, with D possibly being TRBD1 (6 bases). The V gene lost 7 bases and the J gene lost 1 base, with 16 bases spanning the gap. Germline V gives CDR1 SEHNR, CDR2 FQNEAQ (reference sequence). The length of the CDR3 is 15 residues. The DNA of the CDR3 is TGTGCCAGCACCCCCTTCGCAGGGGTCCAAGAGACCCAGTACTTC. Encoded protein: CASTPFAGVQETQYF. Filled out from reference TRBV7-9 and TRBJ2-5, the complete variable domain reads DTGVSQNPRHKITKRGQNVTFRCDPISEHNRLYWYRQTLGQGPEFLTYFQNEAQLEKSRLLSDRFSAERPKGSFSTLEIQRTEQGDSAMYLCASTPFAGVQETQYFGPGTRLLVL.

There are many counts of this clonotype. This chain connects TRBV28 to TRBJ1-5; 9 nucleotides line up with TRBD1. This CDR3 spans 14 amino acids. Per germline, CDR1 MDHEN and CDR2 SYDVKM. J gave up 7 bases and V 6 bases, and 7 bases lay outside the gene matches. The chain's CDR3 is CASSTGQGYQPQHF. In DNA, the CDR3 is TGTGCCAGCAGCACGGGACAGGGCTACCAGCCCCAGCATTTT.

V usage is TRBV2 and J usage is TRBJ1-6; D is perhaps TRBD1 (5 bases). Germline loops: CDR1 SNHLY, CDR2 FYNNEI. This CDR3 has 15 residues. Trimming removed 1 base at V and 6 bases at J, with 10 bases between. CDR3 amino acids: CASSEGGLTNSPLHF. CDR3 nucleotides: TGTGCCAGCAGTGAAGGGGGACTGACTAATTCACCCCTCCACTTT.

This chain links TRBV20-1 with TRBJ2-3, with 8 bases fitting TRBD2. The length of the CDR3 is 15 residues. Germline V gives CDR1 DFQATT, CDR2 SNEGSKA (reference sequence). Trimming took 3 bases from V and 7 from J; bases not matched to a gene: 12. DNA of the CDR3: TGCAGTGCTAGCGTGCGCGCGGGGGGCTGGAATACGCAGTATTTT. Its translation is CSASVRAGGWNTQYF.

This clonotype was counted at least ten times. This chain joins TRBV6-1 and TRBJ2-1; D is perhaps TRBD1 (5 bases). The length of the CDR3 is 17 residues. CDR1 and CDR2 (germline): MNHNS, SASEGT. V was cut by 8 bases and J by 4 bases, with 24 bases left in between. The CDR3 DNA reads TGTGCCAGCTCAAGGACAACCCACGACTCGATGTACAATGAGCAGTTCTTC. This translates into CASSRTTHDSMYNEQFF.

In this sample, this clonotype turned up a few times. This chain's CDR3 is CSVETSGTYNEQFF. The CDR3 DNA is TGCAGCGTTGAGACTAGCGGAACTTACAATGAGCAGTTCTTC. The rearrangement joins TRBV29-1 to TRBJ2-1, with TRBD2 matching 9 bases. After removal of 3 bases from V and 4 bases from J, the junction contained 4 bases not matched to a gene. The CDR3 is 14 amino acids. CDR1 SQVTM and CDR2 ANQGSEA come from the germline V gene.